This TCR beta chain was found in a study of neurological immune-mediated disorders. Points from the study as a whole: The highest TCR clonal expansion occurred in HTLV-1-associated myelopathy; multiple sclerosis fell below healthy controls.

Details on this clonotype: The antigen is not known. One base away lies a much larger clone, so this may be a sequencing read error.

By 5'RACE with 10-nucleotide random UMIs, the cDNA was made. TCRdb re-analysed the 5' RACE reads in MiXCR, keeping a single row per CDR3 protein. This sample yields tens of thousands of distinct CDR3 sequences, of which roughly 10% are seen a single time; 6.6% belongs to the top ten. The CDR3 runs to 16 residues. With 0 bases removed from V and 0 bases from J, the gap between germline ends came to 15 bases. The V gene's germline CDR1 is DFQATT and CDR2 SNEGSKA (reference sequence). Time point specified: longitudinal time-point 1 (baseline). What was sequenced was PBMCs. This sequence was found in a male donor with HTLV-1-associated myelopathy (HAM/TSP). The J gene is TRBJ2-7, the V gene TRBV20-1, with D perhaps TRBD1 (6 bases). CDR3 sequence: CSARDRGTCASYEQYF. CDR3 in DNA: TGCAGTGCTAGAGATAGAGGGACATGCGCCTCCTACGAGCAGTACTTC.